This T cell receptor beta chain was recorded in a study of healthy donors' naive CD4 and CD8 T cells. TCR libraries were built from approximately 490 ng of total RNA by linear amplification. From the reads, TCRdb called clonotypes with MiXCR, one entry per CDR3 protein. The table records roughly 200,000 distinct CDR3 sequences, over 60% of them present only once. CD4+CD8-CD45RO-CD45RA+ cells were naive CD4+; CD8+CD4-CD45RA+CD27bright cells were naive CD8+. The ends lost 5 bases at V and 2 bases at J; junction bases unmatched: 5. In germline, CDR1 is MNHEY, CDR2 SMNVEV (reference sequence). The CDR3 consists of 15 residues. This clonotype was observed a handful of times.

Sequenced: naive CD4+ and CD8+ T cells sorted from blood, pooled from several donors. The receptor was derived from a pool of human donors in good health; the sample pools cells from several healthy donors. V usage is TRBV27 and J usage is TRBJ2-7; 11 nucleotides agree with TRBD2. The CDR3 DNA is TGTGCCAGCAGTACCCATAGCGGGAGGGCCTACGAGCAGTACTTC. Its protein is CASSTHSGRAYEQYF.